Each of the 3 T cell receptor beta chains below was sequenced from the same sample in a study of OX40 agonist ivuxolimab in advanced cancers. TCRdb's table, derived via immunoSEQ multiplex PCR, lists solely in-frame clones and lacks some. Altogether about 68,000 clones are present, about 79% being singletons, with the ten largest covering 1.5% to 2%. The sample here was CD4+ or CD8+ T cells sorted from blood, taken in a trial of the OX40 agonist ivuxolimab. These TCRs come from an adult with an advanced solid tumor such as melanoma, head and neck, liver or kidney cancer.

V and J are TRBV28 and TRBJ2-3; 8 positions match TRBD2. The junction had 6 bases not matched to a gene; V was cut back by 6 bases and J by 4 bases. Per the germline V gene, CDR1 is MDHEN and CDR2 is SYDVKM. There are 14 residues in the CDR3. The CDR3 sequence: CASSLAGVPDTQYF. The CDR3 nucleotides read TGTGCCAGCAGCCTAGCGGGTGTACCAGATACGCAGTATTTT. Variable domain in full (rest from reference TRBV28 and TRBJ2-3): DVKVTQSSRYLVKRTGEKVFLECVQDMDHENMFWYRQDPGLGLRLIYFSYDVKMKEKGDIPEGYSVSREKKERFSLILESASTNQTSMYLCASSLAGVPDTQYFGPGTRLTVL.

The chain recombines TRBV7-2 with TRBJ1-1; a weak D match, TRBD1 (5 bases). CDR3 length: 15 amino acids. The germline V gene has CDR1 SGHTA and CDR2 FQGNSA. V was trimmed by 2 bases and J by 1 base, leaving 11 bases between them. The CDR3 region is CASSLLSGSNTEAFF. The CDR3 nucleotides read TGTGCCAGCAGCTTACTGTCAGGGTCGAACACTGAAGCTTTCTTT.

The chain combines TRBV19 with TRBJ2-2; D is ambiguous. The CDR3 runs to 14 residues. CDR1 and CDR2 from the germline V gene are LNHDA and SQIVND (reference sequence). Trimming cost V 8 bases and J 2 bases, with 12 bases left between them. The DNA for the CDR3 is TGTGCCAGTGAGAACGGGCTAAACACCGGGGAGCTGTTTTTT. Translated: CASENGLNTGELFF.